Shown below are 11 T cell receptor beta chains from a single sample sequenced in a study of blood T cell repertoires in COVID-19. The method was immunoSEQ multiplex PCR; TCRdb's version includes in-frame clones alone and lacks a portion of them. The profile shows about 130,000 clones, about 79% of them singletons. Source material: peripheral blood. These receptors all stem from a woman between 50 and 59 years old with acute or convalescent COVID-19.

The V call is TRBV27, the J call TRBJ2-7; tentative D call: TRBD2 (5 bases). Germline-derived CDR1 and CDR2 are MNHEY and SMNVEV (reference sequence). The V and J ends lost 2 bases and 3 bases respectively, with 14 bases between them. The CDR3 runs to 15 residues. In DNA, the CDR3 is TGTGCCAGCAGTTTAGAGGGTAGAGGAGGCTACGAGCAGTACTTC. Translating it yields CASSLEGRGGYEQYF.

DNA of the CDR3: TGCGCCAGCAGCTTACAGGGGGACCTGGGAAACACCATATATTTT. This sequence encodes CASSLQGDLGNTIYF. The V call is TRBV5-1, the J call TRBJ1-3; TRBD1 matches 8 bases. Germline V lookup: CDR1 SGHRS, CDR2 YFSETQ. This CDR3 comprises 15 residues. Losses at the gene ends were 2 bases for V and 4 bases for J; bases not matched to a gene: 5.

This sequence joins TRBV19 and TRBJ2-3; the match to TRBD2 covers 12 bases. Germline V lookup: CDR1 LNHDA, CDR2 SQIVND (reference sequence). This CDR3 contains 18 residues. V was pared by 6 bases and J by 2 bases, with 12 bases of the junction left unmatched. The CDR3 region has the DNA TGTGCCAGTAGGAAGACTAGCGGGGGATCATACTACACAGATACGCAGTATTTT. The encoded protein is CASRKTSGGSYYTDTQYF.

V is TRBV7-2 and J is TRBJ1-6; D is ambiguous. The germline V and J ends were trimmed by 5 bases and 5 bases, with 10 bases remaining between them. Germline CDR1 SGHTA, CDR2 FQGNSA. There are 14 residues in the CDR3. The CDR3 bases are TGTGCCAGCAGCCATCAGGTAGATAATTCACCCCTCCACTTT. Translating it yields CASSHQVDNSPLHF.

The CDR3 spells CASRRAGTSGGTQYF. The CDR3 nucleotides are TGTGCCAGCAGGCGAGCGGGGACTAGCGGGGGGACGCAGTATTTT. The J gene is TRBJ2-3, the V gene TRBV4-2; 15 bases fit TRBD2. The CDR3 length is 15 residues. Germline CDR1 is LGHNA and CDR2 is YNFKEQ. Germline trimming cut 6 bases from V and 9 bases from J; bases unmatched to any gene: 7.

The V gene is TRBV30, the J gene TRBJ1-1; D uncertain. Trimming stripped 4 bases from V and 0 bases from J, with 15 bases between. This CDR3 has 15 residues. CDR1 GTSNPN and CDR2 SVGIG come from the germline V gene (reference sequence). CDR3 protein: CAWIKRTVLNTEAFF. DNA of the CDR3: TGTGCCTGGATTAAAAGAACGGTACTGAACACTGAAGCTTTCTTT.

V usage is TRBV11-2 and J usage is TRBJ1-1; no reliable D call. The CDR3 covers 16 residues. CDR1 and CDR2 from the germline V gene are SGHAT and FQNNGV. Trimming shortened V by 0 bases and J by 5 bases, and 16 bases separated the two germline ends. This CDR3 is CASSLEYGRPGTEAFF. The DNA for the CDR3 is TGTGCCAGCAGCTTAGAGTACGGGCGGCCGGGGACTGAAGCTTTCTTT.

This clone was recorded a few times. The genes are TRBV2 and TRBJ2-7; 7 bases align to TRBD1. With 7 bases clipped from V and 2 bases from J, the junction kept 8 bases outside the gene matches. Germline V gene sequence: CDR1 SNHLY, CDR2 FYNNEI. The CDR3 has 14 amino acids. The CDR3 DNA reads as TGTGCCAGCACCCCGGGACAGAGTACCTACGAGCAGTACTTC. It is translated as CASTPGQSTYEQYF.

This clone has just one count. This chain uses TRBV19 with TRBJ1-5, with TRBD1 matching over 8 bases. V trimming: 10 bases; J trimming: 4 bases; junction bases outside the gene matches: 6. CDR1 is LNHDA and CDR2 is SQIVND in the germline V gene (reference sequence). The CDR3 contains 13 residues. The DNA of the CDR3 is TGTGCCACTACTCAGGGGGCGAATCAGCCCCAGCATTTT. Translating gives CATTQGANQPQHF.

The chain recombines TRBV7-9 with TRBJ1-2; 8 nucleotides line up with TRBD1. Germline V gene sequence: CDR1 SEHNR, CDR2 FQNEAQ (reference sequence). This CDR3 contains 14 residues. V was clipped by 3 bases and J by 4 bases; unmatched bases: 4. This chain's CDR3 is CASSFPGQGYGYTF. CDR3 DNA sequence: TGTGCCAGCAGCTTCCCCGGACAGGGCTATGGCTACACCTTC.

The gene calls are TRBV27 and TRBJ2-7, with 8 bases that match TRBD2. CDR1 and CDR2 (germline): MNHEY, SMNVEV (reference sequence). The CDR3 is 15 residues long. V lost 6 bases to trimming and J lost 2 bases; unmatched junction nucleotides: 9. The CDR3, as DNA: TGTGCCAGCAGGCGACCGGGGGGGGGCACCTACGAGCAGTACTTC. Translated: CASRRPGGGTYEQYF.